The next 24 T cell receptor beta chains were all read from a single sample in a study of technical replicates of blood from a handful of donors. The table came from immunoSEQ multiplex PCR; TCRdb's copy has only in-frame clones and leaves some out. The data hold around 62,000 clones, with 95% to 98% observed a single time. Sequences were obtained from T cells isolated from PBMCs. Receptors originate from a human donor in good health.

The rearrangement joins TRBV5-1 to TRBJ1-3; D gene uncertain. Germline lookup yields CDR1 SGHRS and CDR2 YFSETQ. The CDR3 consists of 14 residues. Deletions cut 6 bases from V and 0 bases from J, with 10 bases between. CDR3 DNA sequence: TGCGCCAGCACCCCAGATCACTCTGGAAACACCATATATTTT. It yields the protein CASTPDHSGNTIYF.

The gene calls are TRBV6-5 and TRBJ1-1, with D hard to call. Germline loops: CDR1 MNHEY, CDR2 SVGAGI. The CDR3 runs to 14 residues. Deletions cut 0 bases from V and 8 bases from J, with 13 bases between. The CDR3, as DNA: TGTGCCAGCAGTTACTCCTACGCCAACCTCGAAGCTTTCTTT. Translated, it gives CASSYSYANLEAFF.

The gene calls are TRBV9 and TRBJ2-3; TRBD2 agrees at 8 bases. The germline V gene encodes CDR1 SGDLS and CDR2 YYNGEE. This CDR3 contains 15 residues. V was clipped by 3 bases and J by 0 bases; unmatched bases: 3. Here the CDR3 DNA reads TGTGCCAGCAGCGCGGGGGGGCTTAGCACAGATACGCAGTATTTT. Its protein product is CASSAGGLSTDTQYF.

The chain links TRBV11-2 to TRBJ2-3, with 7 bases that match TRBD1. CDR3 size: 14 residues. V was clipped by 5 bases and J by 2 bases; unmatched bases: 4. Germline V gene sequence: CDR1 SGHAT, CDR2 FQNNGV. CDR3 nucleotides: TGTGCCAGCAGCCCTGGGACAGACACAGATACGCAGTATTTT. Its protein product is CASSPGTDTDTQYF.

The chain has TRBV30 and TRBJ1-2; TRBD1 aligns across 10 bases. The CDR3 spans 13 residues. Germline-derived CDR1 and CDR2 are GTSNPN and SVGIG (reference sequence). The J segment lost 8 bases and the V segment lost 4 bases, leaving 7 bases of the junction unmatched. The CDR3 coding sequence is TGTGCCTGGACACCCGACAGGGGGCTCGGCTACACCTTC. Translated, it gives CAWTPDRGLGYTF.

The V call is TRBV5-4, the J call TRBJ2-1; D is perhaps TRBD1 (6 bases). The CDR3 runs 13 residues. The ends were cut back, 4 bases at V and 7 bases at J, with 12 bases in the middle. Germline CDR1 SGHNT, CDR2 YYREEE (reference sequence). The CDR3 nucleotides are TGTGCCAGCAGCGTCGAACAGGGAAATGAGCAGTTCTTC. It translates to CASSVEQGNEQFF.

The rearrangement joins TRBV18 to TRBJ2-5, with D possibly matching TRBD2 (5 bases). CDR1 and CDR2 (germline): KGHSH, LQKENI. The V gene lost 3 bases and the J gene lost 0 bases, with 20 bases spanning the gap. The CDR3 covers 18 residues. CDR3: CASSPLPLSGTNQETQYF. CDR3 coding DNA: TGTGCCAGCTCACCCCTCCCCCTGAGCGGCACGAACCAAGAGACCCAGTACTTC.

The CDR3: CASSGSTGDGCEKLFF. CDR3 sequence (DNA): TGTGCCAGCAGCGGGTCAACAGGGGATGGGTGTGAAAAACTGTTTTTT. The rearrangement links TRBV21-1 to TRBJ1-4; whether TRBD1, the table's D call, matches the DNA was not checked. TRBV21-1 is noted as a pseudogene. The CDR3 length is 16 residues.

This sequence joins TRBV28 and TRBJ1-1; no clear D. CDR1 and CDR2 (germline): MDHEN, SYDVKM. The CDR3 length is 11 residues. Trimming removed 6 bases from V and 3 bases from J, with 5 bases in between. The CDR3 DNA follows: TGTGCCAGCAGGGAGTACACTGAAGCTTTCTTT. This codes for CASREYTEAFF.

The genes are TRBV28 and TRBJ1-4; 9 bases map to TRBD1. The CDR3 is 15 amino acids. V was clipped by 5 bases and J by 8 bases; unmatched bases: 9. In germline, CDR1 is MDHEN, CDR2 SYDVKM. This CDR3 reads CASSGNRGLREKLFF. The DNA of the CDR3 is TGTGCCAGCAGTGGGAACAGGGGGCTTCGAGAAAAACTGTTTTTT.

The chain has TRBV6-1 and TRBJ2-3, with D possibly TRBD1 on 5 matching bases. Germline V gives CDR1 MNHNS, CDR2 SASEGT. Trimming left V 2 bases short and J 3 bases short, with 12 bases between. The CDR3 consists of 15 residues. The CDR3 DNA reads TGTGCCAGCAGTGAAACGTCAGGGATGACAGATACGCAGTATTTT. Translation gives CASSETSGMTDTQYF.

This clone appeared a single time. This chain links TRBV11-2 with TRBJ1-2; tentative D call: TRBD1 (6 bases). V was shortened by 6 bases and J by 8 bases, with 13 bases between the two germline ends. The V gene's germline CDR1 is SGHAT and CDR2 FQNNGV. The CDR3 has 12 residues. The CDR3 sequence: CASSLYREGYTF. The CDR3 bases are TGTGCCAGCAGTTTATACAGGGAAGGCTACACCTTC.

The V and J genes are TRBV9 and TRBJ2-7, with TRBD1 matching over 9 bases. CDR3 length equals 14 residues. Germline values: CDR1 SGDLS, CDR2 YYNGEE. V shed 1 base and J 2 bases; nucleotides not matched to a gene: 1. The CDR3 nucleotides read TGTGCCAGCAGCGTAACAGGGGGCCCCTACGAGCAGTACTTC. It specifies CASSVTGGPYEQYF.

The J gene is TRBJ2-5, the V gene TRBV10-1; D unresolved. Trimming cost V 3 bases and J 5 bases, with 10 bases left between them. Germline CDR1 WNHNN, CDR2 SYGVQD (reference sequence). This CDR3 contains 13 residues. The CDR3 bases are TGCGCCAGCAGTGAATACCCCCGGGAGACCCAGTACTTC. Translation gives CASSEYPRETQYF.

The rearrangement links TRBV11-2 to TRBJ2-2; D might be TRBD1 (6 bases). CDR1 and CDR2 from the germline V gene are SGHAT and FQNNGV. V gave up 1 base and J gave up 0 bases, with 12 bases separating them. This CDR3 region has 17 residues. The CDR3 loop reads CASSLGHRVANTGELFF. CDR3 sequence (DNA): TGTGCCAGCAGCTTAGGCCACAGGGTCGCGAACACCGGGGAGCTGTTTTTT.

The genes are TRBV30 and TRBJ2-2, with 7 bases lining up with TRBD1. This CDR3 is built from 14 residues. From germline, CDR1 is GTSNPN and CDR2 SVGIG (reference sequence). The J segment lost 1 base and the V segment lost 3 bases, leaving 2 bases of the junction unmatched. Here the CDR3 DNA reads TGTGCCTGGAGGGACAGGAGGAACACCGGGGAGCTGTTTTTT. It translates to CAWRDRRNTGELFF.

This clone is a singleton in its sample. The CDR3 protein is CASSRTGVHYGYTF. Here the CDR3 DNA reads TGTGCCAGCAGCAGGACAGGGGTGCACTATGGCTACACCTTC. This chain links TRBV2 with TRBJ1-2; 9 nucleotides match TRBD1. This CDR3 has 14 residues. The trim removed 6 bases at V and 3 bases at J, leaving 5 bases unmatched. Germline loops: CDR1 SNHLY, CDR2 FYNNEI.

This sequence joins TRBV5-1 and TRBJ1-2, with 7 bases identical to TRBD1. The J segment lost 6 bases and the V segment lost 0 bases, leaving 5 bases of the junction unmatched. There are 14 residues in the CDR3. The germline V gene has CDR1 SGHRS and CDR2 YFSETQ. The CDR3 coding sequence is TGCGCCAGCAGCTTGGTGGCAGGGGGAGATGGCTACACCTTC. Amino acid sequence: CASSLVAGGDGYTF.

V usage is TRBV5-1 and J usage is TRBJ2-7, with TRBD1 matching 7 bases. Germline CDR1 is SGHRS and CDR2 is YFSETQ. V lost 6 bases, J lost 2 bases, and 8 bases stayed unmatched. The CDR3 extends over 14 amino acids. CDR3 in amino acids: CASTSGTATYEQYF. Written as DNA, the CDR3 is TGCGCCAGCACCTCCGGGACAGCCACCTACGAGCAGTACTTC.

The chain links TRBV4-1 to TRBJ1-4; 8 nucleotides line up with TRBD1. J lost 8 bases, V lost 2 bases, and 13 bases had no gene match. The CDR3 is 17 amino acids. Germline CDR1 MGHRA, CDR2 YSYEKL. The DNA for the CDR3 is TGCGCCAGCAGCCAACTAGGCACCGACAGGGGAGGAGAAAAACTGTTTTTT. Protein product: CASSQLGTDRGGEKLFF.

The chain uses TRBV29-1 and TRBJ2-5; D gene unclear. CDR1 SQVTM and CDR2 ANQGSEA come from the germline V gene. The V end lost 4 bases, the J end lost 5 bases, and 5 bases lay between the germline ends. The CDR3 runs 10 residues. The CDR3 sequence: CSVGSETQYF. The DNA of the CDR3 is TGCAGCGTTGGTTCGGAGACCCAGTACTTC. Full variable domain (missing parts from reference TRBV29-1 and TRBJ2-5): SAVISQKPSRDICQRGTSLTIQCQVDSQVTMMFWYRQQPGQSLTLIATANQGSEATYESGFVIDKFPISRPNLTFSTLTVSNMSPEDSSIYLCSVGSETQYFGPGTRLLVL.

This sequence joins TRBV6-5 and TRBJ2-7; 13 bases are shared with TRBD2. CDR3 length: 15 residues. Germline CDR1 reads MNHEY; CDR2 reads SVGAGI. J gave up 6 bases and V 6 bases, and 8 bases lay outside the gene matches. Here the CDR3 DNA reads TGTGCCAGCAGAACTAGCGGGAGGGCCTTGAGCGAGCAGTACTTC. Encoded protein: CASRTSGRALSEQYF.

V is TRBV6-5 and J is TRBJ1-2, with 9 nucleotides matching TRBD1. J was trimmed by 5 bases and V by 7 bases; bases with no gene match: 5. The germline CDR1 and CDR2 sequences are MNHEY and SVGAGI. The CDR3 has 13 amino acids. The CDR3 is CASTRGTGYGYTF. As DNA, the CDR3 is TGTGCCAGCACCCGAGGGACAGGGTATGGCTACACCTTC.

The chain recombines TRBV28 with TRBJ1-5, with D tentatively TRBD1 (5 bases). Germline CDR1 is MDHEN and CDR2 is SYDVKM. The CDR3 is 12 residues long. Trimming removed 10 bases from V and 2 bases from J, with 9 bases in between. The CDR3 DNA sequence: TGTGCCATCCAAGGGGGCAATCAGCCCCAGCATTTT. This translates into CAIQGGNQPQHF.